This entry lists 20 T cell receptor beta chains sequenced from one sample in a study of T-cell reconstitution after alpha-beta-depleted transplantation in children. Preparation of the TCRbeta library was carried out with unique molecular identifiers. One entry per CDR3 protein, called by TCRdb with MiXCR from the PCR reads. The sample includes around 300,000 distinct CDR3 sequences, around 10% seen only once; the top ten take just under 7.5%. The sequencing used PBMCs, collected before TCRalphabeta/CD19-depleted stem cell transplant. Source of these receptors: a boy in the first two years of life with acute myeloid leukemia, due to receive a stem cell transplant.

This clonotype was recorded many times. The V call is TRBV29-1, the J call TRBJ2-3; TRBD1 might be the D (5 bases). The length of the CDR3 is 14 residues. Germline V CDR1 and CDR2: SQVTM, ANQGSEA. Trimming cost V 6 bases and J 1 base, with 14 bases left between them. The CDR3 reads CSVESDSGTDTQYF. CDR3 coding DNA: TGCAGCGTAGAAAGCGACAGCGGCACAGATACGCAGTATTTT.

In its sample, this clonotype was seen many times. This chain connects TRBV11-1 to TRBJ2-1; tentatively, D is TRBD1 (7 bases). Per the germline V gene, CDR1 is SGHAT and CDR2 is FQDESV (reference sequence). This CDR3 has 18 amino acids. The germline V and J ends were trimmed by 3 bases and 4 bases, with 22 bases remaining between them. CDR3 nucleotides: TGTGCCAGCAGCTTTCCACCGGCCGGACAGGAGGGTTACAATGAGCAGTTCTTC. Protein: CASSFPPAGQEGYNEQFF. Using reference TRBV11-1 and TRBJ2-1 for the parts outside the CDR3, the full variable domain is EAEVAQSPRYKITEKSQAVAFWCDPISGHATLYWYRQILGQGPELLVQFQDESVVDDSQLPKDRFSAERLKGVDSTLKIQPAELGDSAMYLCASSFPPAGQEGYNEQFFGPGTRLTVL.

This clonotype occurred a few times. V is TRBV3-1 and J is TRBJ1-1; no definite D call. The V gene's germline CDR1 is LGHDT and CDR2 YNNKEL (reference sequence). This CDR3 region has 13 residues. The ends were cut back, 4 bases at V and 7 bases at J, with 13 bases in the middle. CDR3 amino acids: CASSRPGSGEAFF. The CDR3 coding sequence is TGTGCCAGCAGCCGGCCGGGGTCGGGTGAAGCTTTCTTT.

The V call is TRBV12-3 or TRBV12-4, the J call TRBJ2-2; D unclear. V was trimmed by 5 bases and J by 0 bases, leaving 13 bases between them. This CDR3 is built from 16 residues. The CDR3 protein is CASSPGRFANTGELFF. CDR3 sequence (DNA): TGTGCCAGCAGTCCCGGACGTTTCGCGAACACCGGGGAGCTGTTTTTT.

The chain carries TRBV6-1 and TRBJ2-7, with TRBD2 identical over 14 bases. CDR1 is MNHNS and CDR2 is SASEGT in the germline V gene. The CDR3 loop spans 14 amino acids. V was pared by 4 bases and J by 6 bases, with 2 bases of the junction left unmatched. For the CDR3, the DNA is TGTGCCAGCAGTGGACTAGCGGGGGGGATCGAGCAGTACTTC. As protein: CASSGLAGGIEQYF.

This clonotype was found many times. The chain combines TRBV20-1 with TRBJ2-2, with D maybe TRBD1 (5 bases). Trimming took 2 bases from V and 6 from J, leaving 10 bases between them. This CDR3 contains 13 residues. Germline CDR1 and CDR2: DFQATT and SNEGSKA (reference sequence). The CDR3 loop reads CSARPLRAGELFF. CDR3 sequence (DNA): TGCAGTGCTAGACCCCTCAGGGCCGGGGAGCTGTTTTTT.

This clonotype was detected a few times. The chain couples TRBV29-1 to TRBJ1-2; a weak D match, TRBD1 (6 bases). V shed 5 bases and J shed 3 bases, with 13 bases lying between them. This CDR3 is built from 13 residues. The V gene's germline CDR1 is SQVTM and CDR2 ANQGSEA. CDR3: CSVWGRGYYGYTF. CDR3 sequence (DNA): TGCAGCGTTTGGGGCAGGGGCTACTATGGCTACACCTTC.

This clonotype was recorded at least ten times. The chain combines TRBV20-1 with TRBJ1-4, with 10 bases matching TRBD1. Germline-derived CDR1 and CDR2 are DFQATT and SNEGSKA (reference sequence). V was clipped by 2 bases and J by 8 bases; unmatched bases: 5. The CDR3 runs to 14 residues. The CDR3: CSARRQGAEEKLFF. Written as DNA, the CDR3 is TGCAGTGCTAGAAGACAGGGGGCAGAAGAAAAACTGTTTTTT.

This clonotype was seen at least ten times. J is TRBJ2-7 and V is TRBV3-1; 7 nucleotides match TRBD2. The CDR3 is 13 residues long. Germline V gene lookup returns CDR1 LGHDT and CDR2 YNNKEL (reference sequence). V was clipped by 4 bases and J by 6 bases; unmatched bases: 6. The CDR3 loop reads CASSLRLASEQYF. Here the CDR3 DNA reads TGTGCCAGCAGCCTTCGACTAGCTTCCGAGCAGTACTTC.

V usage is TRBV25-1 and J usage is TRBJ2-1, with 9 bases aligning to TRBD2. In germline, CDR1 is MGHDK, CDR2 SYGVNS. Unmatched junction bases numbered 5, after V lost 1 base and J lost 4 bases. The CDR3 length is 16 residues. The CDR3 loop is CASSEWASGKYNEQFF. The CDR3 DNA reads as TGTGCCAGCAGTGAATGGGCTAGCGGGAAGTACAATGAGCAGTTCTTC. Full variable domain (missing parts from reference TRBV25-1 and TRBJ2-1): EADIYQTPRYLVIGTGKKITLECSQTMGHDKMYWYQQDPGMELHLIHYSYGVNSTEKGDLSSESTVSRIRTEHFPLTLESARPSHTSQYLCASSEWASGKYNEQFFGPGTRLTVL.

This clonotype was counted many times. The chain uses TRBV11-2 and TRBJ2-3; D not certain. CDR3 size: 16 residues. Looked up from germline, CDR1 is SGHAT and CDR2 is FQNNGV. Trimming took 2 bases from V and 0 from J, leaving 12 bases between them. CDR3 in DNA: TGTGCCAGCAGCTTAAAACTGGCGCTTAGCACAGATACGCAGTATTTT. It encodes CASSLKLALSTDTQYF. Using reference TRBV11-2 and TRBJ2-3 for the parts outside the CDR3, the full variable domain is EAGVAQSPRYKIIEKRQSVAFWCNPISGHATLYWYQQILGQGPKLLIQFQNNGVVDDSQLPKDRFSAERLKGVDSTLKIQPAKLEDSAVYLCASSLKLALSTDTQYFGPGTRLTVL.

The rearrangement links TRBV7-3 to TRBJ1-1; D uncertain. V lost 5 bases and J 6 bases, leaving 13 bases between the germline ends. CDR3 length: 13 amino acids. Per germline, CDR1 SGHTA and CDR2 FQGTGA. CDR3 DNA: TGTGCCAGCAGCCGTGACGCAGAGGCTGAAGCTTTCTTT. This codes for CASSRDAEAEAFF.

The J gene is TRBJ2-2, the V gene TRBV20-1, with TRBD2 matching 8 bases. The CDR3 is 14 residues long. The V gene end was trimmed by 5 bases and the J gene end by 5 bases; junction bases not matched to a gene: 7. Germline V gene data show CDR1 as DFQATT and CDR2 as SNEGSKA (reference sequence). The CDR3: CSARSGSRTGELFF. For the CDR3, the DNA is TGCAGTGCTCGGAGCGGGAGTCGAACCGGGGAGCTGTTTTTT.

This clonotype was detected ten times or more. The CDR3: CASSLGPRTEETQYF. The CDR3 region has the DNA TGTGCCAGCAGTTTGGGCCCGAGGACAGAAGAGACCCAGTACTTC. V is TRBV28 and J is TRBJ2-5; the D gene is possibly TRBD1 (6 bases). The CDR3 contains 15 residues. Trimming took 3 bases from V and 3 from J, leaving 14 bases between them. Germline CDR1 and CDR2: MDHEN and SYDVKM.

This clonotype appeared a few times. The CDR3 region has the DNA TGCGCCAGCAGGGGGGGGAACACTGAAGCTTTCTTT. Translation gives CASRGGNTEAFF. The chain uses TRBV10-2 and TRBJ1-1, with D perhaps matching TRBD1 (5 bases). The germline V gene has CDR1 WSHSY and CDR2 SAAADI. The CDR3 runs 12 residues. Trimming pared 6 bases from V and 1 base from J, leaving 6 bases between.

This clonotype was found many times. This chain links TRBV7-2 with TRBJ1-1; D gene unclear. Per the germline V gene, CDR1 is SGHTA and CDR2 is FQGNSA. The CDR3 spans 13 residues. Trimming pared 8 bases from V and 1 base from J, leaving 11 bases between. The CDR3 loop is CASGFQANTEAFF. DNA of the CDR3: TGTGCCAGCGGATTCCAGGCGAACACTGAAGCTTTCTTT.

The chain joins TRBV6-6 to TRBJ2-7; 9 positions agree with TRBD1. In germline, CDR1 is MNHNY, CDR2 SVGAGI (reference sequence). V trimming: 0 bases; J trimming: 5 bases; junction bases outside the gene matches: 5. The CDR3 extends over 15 amino acids. This chain's CDR3 is CASSYSDRGRNEQYF. For the CDR3, the DNA is TGTGCCAGCAGTTACTCCGACAGGGGGAGGAACGAGCAGTACTTC.

This clonotype was observed many times. V and J are TRBV12-3 or TRBV12-4 and TRBJ2-1; no clear D gene. The CDR3 contains 13 residues. V was trimmed by 5 bases and J by 2 bases, leaving 7 bases between them. CDR3: CASSDLPYNEQFF. As DNA, the CDR3 is TGTGCCAGCAGTGACCTGCCCTACAATGAGCAGTTCTTC.

This clonotype was observed many times. The J gene is TRBJ1-1, the V gene TRBV5-1, with D possibly being TRBD1 (5 bases). The germline V gene has CDR1 SGHRS and CDR2 YFSETQ. CDR3 size: 16 residues. The V end lost 0 bases, the J end lost 3 bases, and 15 bases lay between the germline ends. The CDR3 sequence is CASSLAIQGRDTEAFF. Here the CDR3 DNA reads TGCGCCAGCAGCTTGGCGATCCAGGGAAGGGACACTGAAGCTTTCTTT.

The V call is TRBV10-3, the J call TRBJ2-7; D is tentatively TRBD1 or TRBD2 (5 bases each). This CDR3 spans 12 amino acids. The germline V gene has CDR1 ENHRY and CDR2 SYGVKD. V was cut by 4 bases and J by 6 bases, with 10 bases left in between. CDR3 sequence: CAISVEGTEQYF. CDR3 coding DNA: TGTGCCATCAGTGTGGAAGGGACCGAGCAGTACTTC.